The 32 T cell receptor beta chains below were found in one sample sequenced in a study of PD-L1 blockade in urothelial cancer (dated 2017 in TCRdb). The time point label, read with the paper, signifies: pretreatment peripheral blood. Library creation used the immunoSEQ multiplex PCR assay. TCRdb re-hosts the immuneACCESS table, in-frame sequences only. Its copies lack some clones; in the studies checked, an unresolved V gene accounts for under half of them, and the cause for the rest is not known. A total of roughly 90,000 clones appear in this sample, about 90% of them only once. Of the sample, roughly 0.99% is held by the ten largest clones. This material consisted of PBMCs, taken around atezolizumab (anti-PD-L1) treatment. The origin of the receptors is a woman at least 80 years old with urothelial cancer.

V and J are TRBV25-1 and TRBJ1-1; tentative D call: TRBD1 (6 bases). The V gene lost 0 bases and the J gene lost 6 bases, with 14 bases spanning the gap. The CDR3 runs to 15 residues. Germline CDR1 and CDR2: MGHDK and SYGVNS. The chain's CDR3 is CASSEYGQGRAEAFF. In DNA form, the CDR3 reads TGTGCCAGCAGTGAATACGGGCAGGGGAGAGCTGAAGCTTTCTTT.

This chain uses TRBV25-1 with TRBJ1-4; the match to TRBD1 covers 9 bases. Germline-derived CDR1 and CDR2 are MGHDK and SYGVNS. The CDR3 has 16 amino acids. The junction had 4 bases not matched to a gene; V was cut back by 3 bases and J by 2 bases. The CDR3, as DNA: TGTGCCAGCAGTGAGGGACAGGGCACTACTAATGAAAAACTGTTTTTT. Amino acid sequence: CASSEGQGTTNEKLFF.

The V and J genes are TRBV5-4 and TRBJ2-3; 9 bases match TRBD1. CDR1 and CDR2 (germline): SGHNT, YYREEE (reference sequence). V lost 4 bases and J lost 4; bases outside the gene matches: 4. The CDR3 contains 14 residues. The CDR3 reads CASSVQGASDTQYF. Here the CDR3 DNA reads TGTGCCAGCAGCGTACAGGGGGCTTCAGATACGCAGTATTTT.

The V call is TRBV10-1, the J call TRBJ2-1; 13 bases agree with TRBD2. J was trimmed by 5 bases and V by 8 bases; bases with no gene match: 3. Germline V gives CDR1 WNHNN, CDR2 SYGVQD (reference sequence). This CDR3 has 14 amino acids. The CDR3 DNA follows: TGCGCCAGCCAGGGGACTAGCGGGAACAATGAGCAGTTCTTC. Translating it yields CASQGTSGNNEQFF.

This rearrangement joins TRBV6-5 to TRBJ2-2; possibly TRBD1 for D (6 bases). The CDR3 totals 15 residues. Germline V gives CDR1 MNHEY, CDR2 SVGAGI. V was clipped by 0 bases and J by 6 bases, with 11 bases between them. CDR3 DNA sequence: TGTGCCAGCAGTTACTCCCCCAGGGGAGCCGGGGAGCTGTTTTTT. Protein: CASSYSPRGAGELFF.

The CDR3 nucleotides read TGTGCCAGCAGTTTAAATTGGGCAGGCCGCCCAGATACGCAGTATTTT. This translates into CASSLNWAGRPDTQYF. The chain combines TRBV27 with TRBJ2-3; no clear D. Per the germline V gene, CDR1 is MNHEY and CDR2 is SMNVEV (reference sequence). V lost 2 bases to trimming and J lost 4 bases, with 16 bases between them. There are 16 residues in the CDR3.

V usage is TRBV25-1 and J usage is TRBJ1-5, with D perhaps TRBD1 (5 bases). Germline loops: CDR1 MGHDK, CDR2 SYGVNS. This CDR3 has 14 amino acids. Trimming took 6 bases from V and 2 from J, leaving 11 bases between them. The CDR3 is CASSPAGGNQPQHF. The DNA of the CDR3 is TGTGCCAGCAGCCCCGCGGGGGGCAATCAGCCCCAGCATTTT. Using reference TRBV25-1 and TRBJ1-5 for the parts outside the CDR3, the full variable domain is EADIYQTPRYLVIGTGKKITLECSQTMGHDKMYWYQQDPGMELHLIHYSYGVNSTEKGDLSSESTVSRIRTEHFPLTLESARPSHTSQYLCASSPAGGNQPQHFGDGTRLSIL.

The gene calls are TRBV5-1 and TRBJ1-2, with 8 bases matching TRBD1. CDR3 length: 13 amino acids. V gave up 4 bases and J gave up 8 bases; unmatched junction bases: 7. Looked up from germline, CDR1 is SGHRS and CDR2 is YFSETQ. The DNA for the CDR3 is TGCGCCAGCAGCCCGGACAGGGCAGAAGGCTACACCTTC. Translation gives CASSPDRAEGYTF.

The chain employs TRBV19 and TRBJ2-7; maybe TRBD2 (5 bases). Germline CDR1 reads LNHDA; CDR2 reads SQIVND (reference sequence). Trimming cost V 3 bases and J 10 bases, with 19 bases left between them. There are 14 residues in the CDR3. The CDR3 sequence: CASSIDSAVEAQYF. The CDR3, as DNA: TGTGCCAGTAGTATTGATAGCGCTGTGGAGGCCCAGTACTTC.

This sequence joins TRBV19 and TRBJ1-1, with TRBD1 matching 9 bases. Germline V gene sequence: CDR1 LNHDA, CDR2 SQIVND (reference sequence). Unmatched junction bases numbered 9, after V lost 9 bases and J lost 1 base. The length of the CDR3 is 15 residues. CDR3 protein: CASRGTGGANTEAFF. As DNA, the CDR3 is TGTGCCAGCCGCGGAACAGGGGGCGCGAACACTGAAGCTTTCTTT.

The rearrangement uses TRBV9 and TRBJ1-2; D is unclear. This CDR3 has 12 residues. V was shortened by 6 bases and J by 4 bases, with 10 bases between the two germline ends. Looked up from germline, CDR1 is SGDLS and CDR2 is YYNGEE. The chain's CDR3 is CASMGVTYGYTF. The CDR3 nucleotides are TGTGCCAGCATGGGAGTTACCTATGGCTACACCTTC.

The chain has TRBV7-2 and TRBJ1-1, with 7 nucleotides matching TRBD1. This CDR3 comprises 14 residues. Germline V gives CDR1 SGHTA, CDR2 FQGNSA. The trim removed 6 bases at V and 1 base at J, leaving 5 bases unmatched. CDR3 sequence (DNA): TGTGCCAGCAGACCCGGGACAGCGAACACTGAAGCTTTCTTT. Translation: CASRPGTANTEAFF. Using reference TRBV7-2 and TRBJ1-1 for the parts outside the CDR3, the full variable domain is GAGVSQSPSNKVTEKGKDVELRCDPISGHTALYWYRQSLGQGLEFLIYFQGNSAPDKSGLPSDRFSAERTGGSVSTLTIQRTQQEDSAVYLCASRPGTANTEAFFGQGTRLTVV.

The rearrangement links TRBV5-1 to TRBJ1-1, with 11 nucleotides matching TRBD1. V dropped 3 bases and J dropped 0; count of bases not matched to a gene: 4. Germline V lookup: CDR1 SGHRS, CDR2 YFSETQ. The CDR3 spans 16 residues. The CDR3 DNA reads TGCGCCAGCAGCTGGGGGGACAGGGGGATGAACACTGAAGCTTTCTTT. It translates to CASSWGDRGMNTEAFF.

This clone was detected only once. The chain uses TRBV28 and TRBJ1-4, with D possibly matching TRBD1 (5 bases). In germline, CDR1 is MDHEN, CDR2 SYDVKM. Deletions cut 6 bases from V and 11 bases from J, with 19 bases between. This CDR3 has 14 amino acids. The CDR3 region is CASRGSLGREKLFF. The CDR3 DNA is TGTGCCAGCAGGGGAAGTTTGGGGCGGGAGAAACTGTTTTTT.

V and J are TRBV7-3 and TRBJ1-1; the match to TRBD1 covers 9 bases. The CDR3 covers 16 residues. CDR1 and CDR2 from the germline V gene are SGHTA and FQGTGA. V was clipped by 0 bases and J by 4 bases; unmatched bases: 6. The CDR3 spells CASSLTGTGQGTEAFF. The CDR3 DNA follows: TGTGCCAGCAGCTTAACGGGGACGGGACAGGGCACTGAAGCTTTCTTT.

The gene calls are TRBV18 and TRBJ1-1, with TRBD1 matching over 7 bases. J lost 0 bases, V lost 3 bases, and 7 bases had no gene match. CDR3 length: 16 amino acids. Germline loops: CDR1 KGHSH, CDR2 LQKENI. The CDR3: CASSPGQAILNTEAFF. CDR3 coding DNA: TGTGCCAGCTCACCCGGACAGGCGATTTTGAACACTGAAGCTTTCTTT.

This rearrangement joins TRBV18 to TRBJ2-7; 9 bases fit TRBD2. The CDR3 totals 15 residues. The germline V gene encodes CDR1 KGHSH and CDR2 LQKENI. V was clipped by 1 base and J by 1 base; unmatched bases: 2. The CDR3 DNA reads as TGTGCCAGCTCACCACTAGCGGGGGAATCCTACGAGCAGTACTTC. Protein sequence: CASSPLAGESYEQYF.

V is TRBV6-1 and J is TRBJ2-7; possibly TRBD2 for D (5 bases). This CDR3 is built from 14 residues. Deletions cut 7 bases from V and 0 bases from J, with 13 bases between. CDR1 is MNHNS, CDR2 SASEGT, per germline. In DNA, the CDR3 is TGTGCCAGCATTACGGACGGGAACTCCTACGAGCAGTACTTC. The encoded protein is CASITDGNSYEQYF.

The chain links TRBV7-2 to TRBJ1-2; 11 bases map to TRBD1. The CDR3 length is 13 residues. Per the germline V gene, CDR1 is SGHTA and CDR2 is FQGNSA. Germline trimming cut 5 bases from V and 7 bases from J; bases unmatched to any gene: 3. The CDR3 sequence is CASSLGQGAGYTF. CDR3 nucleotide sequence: TGTGCCAGCAGCCTAGGACAGGGGGCTGGCTACACCTTC.

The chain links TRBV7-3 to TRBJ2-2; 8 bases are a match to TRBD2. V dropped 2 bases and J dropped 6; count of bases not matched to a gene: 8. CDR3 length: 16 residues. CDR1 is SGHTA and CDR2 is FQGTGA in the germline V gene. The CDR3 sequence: CASSLRAAGGPGELFF. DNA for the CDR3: TGTGCCAGCAGCTTACGGGCGGCGGGAGGCCCCGGGGAGCTGTTTTTT.

The CDR3 DNA follows: TGTGCCAGCAGCGCGCCCGGGACAGGGGCGGGATCTGGCTACACCTTC. It is translated as CASSAPGTGAGSGYTF. The rearrangement joins TRBV11-2 to TRBJ1-2; TRBD1 aligns across 10 bases. Per germline, CDR1 SGHAT and CDR2 FQNNGV. The CDR3 extends over 16 amino acids. Trimming at V came to 5 bases and at J to 7 bases, leaving 13 bases not matched to a gene. The complete variable domain, with remaining parts taken from reference TRBV11-2 and TRBJ1-2, reads EAGVAQSPRYKIIEKRQSVAFWCNPISGHATLYWYQQILGQGPKLLIQFQNNGVVDDSQLPKDRFSAERLKGVDSTLKIQPAKLEDSAVYLCASSAPGTGAGSGYTFGSGTRLTVV.

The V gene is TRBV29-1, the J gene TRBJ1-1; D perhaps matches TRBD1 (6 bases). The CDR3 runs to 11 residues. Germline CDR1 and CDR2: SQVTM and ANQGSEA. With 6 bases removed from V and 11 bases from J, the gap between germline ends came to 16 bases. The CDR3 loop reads CSVATGTRAFF. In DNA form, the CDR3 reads TGCAGCGTAGCAACAGGGACGCGGGCTTTCTTT.

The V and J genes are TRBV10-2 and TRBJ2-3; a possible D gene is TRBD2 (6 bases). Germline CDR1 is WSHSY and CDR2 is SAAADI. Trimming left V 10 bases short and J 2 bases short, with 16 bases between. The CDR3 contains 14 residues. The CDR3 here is CATVGGSSTDTQYF. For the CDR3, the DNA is TGCGCCACCGTGGGAGGATCTTCCACAGATACGCAGTATTTT.

As DNA, the CDR3 is TGTGCCAGCTCATCCCAAGAGACAGCCAGCTATGGCTACACCTTC. Its protein product is CASSSQETASYGYTF. The V call is TRBV18, the J call TRBJ1-2, with D possibly being TRBD1 (5 bases). The CDR3 runs 15 residues. Trimming left V 5 bases short and J 4 bases short, with 17 bases between. Per germline, CDR1 KGHSH and CDR2 LQKENI.

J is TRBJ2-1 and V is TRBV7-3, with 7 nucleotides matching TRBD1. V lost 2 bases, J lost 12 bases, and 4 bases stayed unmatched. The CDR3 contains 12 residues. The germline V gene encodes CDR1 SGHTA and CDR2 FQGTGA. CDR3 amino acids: CASSLSGQTQFF. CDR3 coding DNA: TGTGCCAGCAGCTTATCGGGACAGACGCAGTTCTTC.

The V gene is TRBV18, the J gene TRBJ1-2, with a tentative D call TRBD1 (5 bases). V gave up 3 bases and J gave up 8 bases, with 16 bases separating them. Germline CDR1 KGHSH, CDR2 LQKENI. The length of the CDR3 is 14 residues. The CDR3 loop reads CASSPMGGVEGYTF. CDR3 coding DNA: TGTGCCAGCTCACCTATGGGGGGTGTAGAAGGCTACACCTTC.

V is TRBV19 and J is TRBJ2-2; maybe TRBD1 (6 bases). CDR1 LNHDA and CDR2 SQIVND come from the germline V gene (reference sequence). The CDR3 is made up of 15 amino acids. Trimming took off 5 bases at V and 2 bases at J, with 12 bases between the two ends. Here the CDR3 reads CASSRGRGNTGELFF. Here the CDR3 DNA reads TGTGCCAGTAGTCGGGGCAGGGGTAACACCGGGGAGCTGTTTTTT.

The DNA of the CDR3 is TGCGCCAGCAGCCAAGAAGGGGGCAAATCCAACTATGGCTACACCTTC. This codes for CASSQEGGKSNYGYTF. The rearrangement joins TRBV4-1 to TRBJ1-2; 7 positions agree with TRBD1. J was trimmed by 2 bases and V by 0 bases; bases with no gene match: 6. Germline V gene data show CDR1 as MGHRA and CDR2 as YSYEKL. The CDR3 contains 16 residues.

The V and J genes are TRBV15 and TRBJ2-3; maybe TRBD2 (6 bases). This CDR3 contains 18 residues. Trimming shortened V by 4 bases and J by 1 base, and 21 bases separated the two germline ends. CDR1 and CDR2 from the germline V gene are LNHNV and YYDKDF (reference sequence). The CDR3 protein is CATSKIPPGTGRTDTQYF. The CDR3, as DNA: TGTGCCACCAGCAAAATACCTCCCGGGACTGGGCGCACAGATACGCAGTATTTT.

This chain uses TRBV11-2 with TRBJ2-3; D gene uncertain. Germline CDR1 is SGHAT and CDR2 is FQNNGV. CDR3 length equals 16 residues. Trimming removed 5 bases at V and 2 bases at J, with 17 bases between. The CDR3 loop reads CASSPLPAVHTDTQYF. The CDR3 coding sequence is TGTGCCAGCAGCCCGCTCCCCGCGGTCCACACAGATACGCAGTATTTT.

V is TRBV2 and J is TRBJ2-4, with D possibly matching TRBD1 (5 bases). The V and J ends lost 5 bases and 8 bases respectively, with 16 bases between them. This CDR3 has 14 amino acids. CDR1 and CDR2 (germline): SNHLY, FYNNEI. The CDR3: CASSLTSPGHIQYF. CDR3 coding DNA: TGTGCCAGCAGTTTGACATCCCCAGGGCACATTCAGTACTTC.

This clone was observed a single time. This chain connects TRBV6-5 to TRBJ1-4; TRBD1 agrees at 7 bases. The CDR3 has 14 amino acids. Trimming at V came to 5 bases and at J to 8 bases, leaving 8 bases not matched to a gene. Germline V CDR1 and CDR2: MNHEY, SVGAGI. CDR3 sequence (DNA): TGTGCCAGCAGTAGAAGACAGGGATGGGAAAAACTGTTTTTT. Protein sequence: CASSRRQGWEKLFF.